This section outlines one TCR beta chain sequence together with its context. At one end, the junction sequence differs from germline, possibly due to a read error. The entry originates in a study of blood T cell repertoires in COVID-19. Looking at the study overall: Material from acute and convalescent COVID-19 was sourced from the United States, Italy and Spain. From T cells, B-cell-depleted T cells, or PBMCs came the material, which was cDNA or gDNA.

The CDR3 totals 11 residues. This table comes from immunoSEQ multiplex PCR, and its TCRdb copy is limited to in-frame clones, with some not included. Among 150,000 to 200,000 clones listed, approximately 85% were seen once. This chain links TRBV12-3 or TRBV12-4 with TRBJ1-1; D is unresolved. The material sequenced was peripheral blood. This TCR derives from a woman older than 75 with acute or convalescent COVID-19. The CDR3, as DNA: TGTGCCAGCAGTCCCGGGTACCTTATAGACTTT. Translating gives CASSPGYLIDF.